The rows below give T cell receptor beta chains drawn from one sample of a study of CD4 and CD8 cells across lung adenocarcinoma regions. MiXCR, applied by TCRdb to the PCR reads, yields one record per CDR3 protein. The sample includes some 10,000 distinct CDR3 sequences, 45% to 60% seen only once; the top ten take around 30%. Specimen: CD8+ T cells from the margin of a lung tumor. These TCRs come from a male donor with lung adenocarcinoma. The CD4 and CD8 labels of this study may be unreliable. The CDR3 runs from the conserved cysteine through the conserved F or W. Each record gives: J gene, V gene, clone size, D gene, CDR3 DNA, CDR3 protein. The D gene is left open where the match is weak. Clone size is given for some rows only: seen once, a few or many times, or a class if the clone is expanded.

TRBJ1-1 | TRBV12-3/TRBV12-4 | . | . | TGTGCCAGCAGTTTACGATGGGGTGAAGCTTTCTTT | CASSLRWGEAFF
TRBJ1-2 | TRBV10-2 | few | . | TGCGCCAGCAGTGAGTCGGCCTGGGGACTCCGGGACAACAACTATGGCTACACCTTC | CASSESAWGLRDNNYGYTF
TRBJ2-3 | TRBV6-1 | many | . | TGTGCCAGCAGGAGCCCGTGGGGCACAGATACGCAGTATTTT | CASRSPWGTDTQYF
TRBJ2-1 | TRBV6-1 | few | . | TGTGCCAGCAGTCCCAGGAGGGGTCAAAATGAGCAGTTCTTC | CASSPRRGQNEQFF
TRBJ2-3 | TRBV6-5 | . | . | TGTGCCAGCAGTTACACGACGGGCCGCGATGCGCAGTATTTT | CASSYTTGRDAQYF
TRBJ2-2 | TRBV10-2 | few | . | TGCGCCAGCAGTGAACAGGCCTCGAACGGGGAGCTGTTTTTT | CASSEQASNGELFF
TRBJ1-5 | TRBV5-1 | . | TRBD1 | TGCGCCAGCAGCCCTTTAGGACAGGGTCAGCCCCAGCATTTT | CASSPLGQGQPQHF
TRBJ1-1 | TRBV7-3 | many | . | TGTGCCAGCAGCTTGGGGGCAGGGGCTTACACTGAAGCTTTCTTT | CASSLGAGAYTEAFF
TRBJ2-3 | TRBV6-5 | . | . | TGTGCCAGCAGTTGGGGGGGACAGGCTGTGAGCACCGATAAGCAGTATTTT | CASSWGGQAVSTDKQYF
TRBJ2-3 | TRBV27 | once | . | TGTGCCAGCTCATCGCTAGGTGCCAAAAACACTCAGTATTTT | CASSSLGAKNTQYF
TRBJ2-2 | TRBV6-1 | medium-sized | . | TGTGCCAGCAGAAGCTGGGACCCTCCCCACGGGGAGCTGTTTTTT | CASRSWDPPHGELFF